The present entry profiles one T cell receptor beta chain with its context. Its antigen is not identified. This entry comes from a study of radiotherapy plus CTLA-4 blockade in lung cancer. Study at large: With less than 40% of patients having disease control, objective responses were seen in roughly 18%.

Study results and caveats: Dynamics of early blood T cell clones, together with interferon-beta, were reportedly the best predictors of response.

Assay: immunoSEQ multiplex PCR; the TCRdb copy retains only in-frame clones and omits some. The sample carries 50,000 or so clones, roughly four fifths recorded once. The germline V gene has CDR1 LNHDA and CDR2 SQIVND (reference sequence). Trimming stripped 5 bases from V and 11 bases from J, with 19 bases between. The CDR3 sequence is 13 residues long. Here the sequenced sample was peripheral blood, taken from a patient treated with radiotherapy plus ipilimumab. The TCR comes from a human donor with non-small cell lung cancer who had stable disease on radiotherapy plus ipilimumab. This rearrangement joins TRBV19 to TRBJ2-7, with D perhaps matching TRBD1 or TRBD2 (5 bases each). In DNA form, the CDR3 reads TGTGCCAGTAGTCCAGGGACCCCCCGAGTAAAGTACGTC. This sequence encodes CASSPGTPRVKYV.